This record covers a single T cell receptor beta chain. Antigen: not known. The entry originates in a study of T cell repertoires in cytomegalovirus infection. Whole-study context: In public TCR beta signatures, there were indications of both CMV infection and matching HLA type. Whole-study results and caveats: Clonotypes of TCR beta that were HLA-C-restricted and CMV-specific dominated the ex vivo response.

Germline CDR1 is LGHNA and CDR2 is YSLEER. The CDR3 has 18 residues. The ends lost 1 base at V and 4 bases at J; junction bases unmatched: 8. TCRdb itself ran the reads through MiXCR, one entry per CDR3 protein. The sample carries a few hundred thousand distinct CDR3 sequences, approximately 25% recorded once. The sequence was obtained from a human donor in good health (CMV status not recorded). Some clones in this sample may be carry-over from other donors' samples. Sequenced sample: PBMCs. The chain links TRBV4-3 to TRBJ2-1; 12 bases are shared with TRBD2. The CDR3 region has the DNA TGCGCCAGCAGCCAAGGACTAGCGGGGGACGGAAATTACAATGAGCAGTTCTTC. Residues: CASSQGLAGDGNYNEQFF.